This section outlines one TCR delta chain sequence together with its context. A much larger clone lies a single base off, so this may be a read error. TCRdb re-analyzed the RT-PCR reads via CATT. Altogether 550 to 900 delta-chain clones are present, approximately 60% being singletons, with the ten largest covering around 30%. This specimen comes from a study of gammadelta T cells in human blood. V gave up 2 bases and J gave up 0 bases; unmatched junction bases: 7. The CDR3 spans 19 residues. The germline CDR1 and CDR2 sequences are GEAIGNYY and EKD. The receptor's source is a newborn. The specimen was Vgamma9Vdelta2 gamma-delta T cells from cord blood. V gene TRDV2 combines with J gene TRDJ3; 9 nucleotides match TRDD3. This CDR3 is CACDKLGDMHSWDTRQMFF. Written as DNA, the CDR3 is TGTGCCTGTGACAAGTTGGGGGATATGCACTCCTGGGACACCCGACAGATGTTTTTC.